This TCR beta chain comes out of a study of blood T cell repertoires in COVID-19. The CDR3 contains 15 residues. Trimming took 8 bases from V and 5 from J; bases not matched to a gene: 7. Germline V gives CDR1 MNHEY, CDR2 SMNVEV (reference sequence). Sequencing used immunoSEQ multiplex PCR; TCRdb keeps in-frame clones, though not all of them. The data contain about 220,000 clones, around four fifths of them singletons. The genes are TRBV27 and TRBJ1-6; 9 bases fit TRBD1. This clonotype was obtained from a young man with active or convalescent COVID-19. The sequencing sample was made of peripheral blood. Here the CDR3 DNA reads TGTGCCAGCCGACTTACAGGGGGCCATAATTCACCCCTCCACTTT. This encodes CASRLTGGHNSPLHF.